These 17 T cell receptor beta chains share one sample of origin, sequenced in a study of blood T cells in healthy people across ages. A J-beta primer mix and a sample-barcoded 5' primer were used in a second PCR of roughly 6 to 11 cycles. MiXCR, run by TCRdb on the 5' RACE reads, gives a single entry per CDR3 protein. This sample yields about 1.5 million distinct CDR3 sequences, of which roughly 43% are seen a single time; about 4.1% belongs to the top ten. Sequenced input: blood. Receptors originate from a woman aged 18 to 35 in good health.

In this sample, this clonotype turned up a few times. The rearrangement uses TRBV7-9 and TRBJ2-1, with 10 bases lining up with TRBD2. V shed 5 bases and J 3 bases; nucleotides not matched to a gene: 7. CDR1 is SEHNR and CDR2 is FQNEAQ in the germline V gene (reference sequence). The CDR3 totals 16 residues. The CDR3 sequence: CASSEGLAEFYNEQFF. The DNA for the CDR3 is TGTGCCAGCAGCGAAGGACTAGCGGAATTCTACAATGAGCAGTTCTTC.

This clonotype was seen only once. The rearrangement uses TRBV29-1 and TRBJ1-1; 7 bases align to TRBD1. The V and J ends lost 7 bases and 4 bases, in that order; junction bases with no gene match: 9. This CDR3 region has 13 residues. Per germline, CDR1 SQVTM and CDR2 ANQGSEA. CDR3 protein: CSANRDRLTEAFF. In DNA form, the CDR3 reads TGCAGCGCTAACCGGGACAGACTCACTGAAGCTTTCTTT.

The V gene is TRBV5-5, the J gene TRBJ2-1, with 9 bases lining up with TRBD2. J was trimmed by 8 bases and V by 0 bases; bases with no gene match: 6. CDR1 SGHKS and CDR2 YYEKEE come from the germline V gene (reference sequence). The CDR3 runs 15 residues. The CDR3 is CASSLASGAGDEQFF. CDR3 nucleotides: TGTGCCAGCAGCTTGGCTAGCGGGGCGGGGGATGAGCAGTTCTTC.

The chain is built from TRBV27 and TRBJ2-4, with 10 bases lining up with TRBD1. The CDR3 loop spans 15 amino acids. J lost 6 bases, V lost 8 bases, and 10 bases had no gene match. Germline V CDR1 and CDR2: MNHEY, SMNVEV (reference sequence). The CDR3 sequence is CASGTFRDRGNIQYF. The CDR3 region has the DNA TGTGCCAGCGGAACTTTTAGGGACAGGGGAAACATTCAGTACTTC.

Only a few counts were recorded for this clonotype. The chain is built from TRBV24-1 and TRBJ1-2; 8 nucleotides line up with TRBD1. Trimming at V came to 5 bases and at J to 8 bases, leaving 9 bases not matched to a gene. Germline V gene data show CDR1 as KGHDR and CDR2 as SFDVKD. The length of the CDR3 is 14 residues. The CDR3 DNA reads TGTGCCACCAGTGCCACGGACAGGGTGTACGGCTACACCTTC. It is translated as CATSATDRVYGYTF.

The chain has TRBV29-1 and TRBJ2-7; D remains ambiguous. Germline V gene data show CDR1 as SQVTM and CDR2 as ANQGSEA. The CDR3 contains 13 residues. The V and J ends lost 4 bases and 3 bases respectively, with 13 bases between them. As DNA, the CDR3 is TGCAGCGTTGTCCCACAGCCTAACTACGAGCAGTACTTC. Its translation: CSVVPQPNYEQYF.

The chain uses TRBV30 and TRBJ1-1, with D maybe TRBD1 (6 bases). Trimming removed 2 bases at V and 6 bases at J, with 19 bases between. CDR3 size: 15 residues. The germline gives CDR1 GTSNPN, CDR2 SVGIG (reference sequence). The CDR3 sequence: CAWSSIKGGSAEAFF. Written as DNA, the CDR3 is TGTGCCTGGAGTTCCATCAAAGGGGGGTCCGCTGAAGCTTTCTTT.

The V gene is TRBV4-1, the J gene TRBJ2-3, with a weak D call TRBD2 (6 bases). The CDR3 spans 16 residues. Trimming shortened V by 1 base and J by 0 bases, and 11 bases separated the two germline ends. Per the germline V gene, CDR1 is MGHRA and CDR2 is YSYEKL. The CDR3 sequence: CASSQVAGTSTDTQYF. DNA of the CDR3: TGCGCCAGCAGCCAAGTTGCCGGGACTAGCACAGATACGCAGTATTTT.

The CDR3 sequence is CAISEPTPNEQFF. CDR3 sequence (DNA): TGTGCCATCAGTGAGCCCACCCCAAATGAGCAGTTCTTC. This sequence joins TRBV10-3 and TRBJ2-1; no firm D call. V lost 2 bases to trimming and J lost 7 bases, with 9 bases between them. The CDR3 is made up of 13 amino acids. Germline V gene lookup returns CDR1 ENHRY and CDR2 SYGVKD.

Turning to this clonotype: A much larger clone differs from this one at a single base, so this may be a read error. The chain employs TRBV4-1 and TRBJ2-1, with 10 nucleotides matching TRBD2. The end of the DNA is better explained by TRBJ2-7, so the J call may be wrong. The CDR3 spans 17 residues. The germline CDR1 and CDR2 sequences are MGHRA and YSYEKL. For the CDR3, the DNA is TGCGCCAGCAGCCAAAGAATCCTAGCGGGAGCCTACAATGAGCAGTACTTC. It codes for CASSQRILAGAYNEQYF.

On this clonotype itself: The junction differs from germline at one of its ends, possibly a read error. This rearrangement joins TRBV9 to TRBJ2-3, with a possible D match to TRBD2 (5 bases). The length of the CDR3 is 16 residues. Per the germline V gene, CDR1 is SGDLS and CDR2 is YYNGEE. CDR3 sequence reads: CASSVSGIPSADTQSF. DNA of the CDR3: TGTGCCAGCAGCGTATCCGGGATCCCGAGTGCAGATACGCAGTCTTTT.

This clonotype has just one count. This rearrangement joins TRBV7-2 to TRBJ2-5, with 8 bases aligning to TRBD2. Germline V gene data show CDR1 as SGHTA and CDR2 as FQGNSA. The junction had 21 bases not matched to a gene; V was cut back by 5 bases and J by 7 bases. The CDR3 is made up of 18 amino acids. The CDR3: CASSPEGPMGLVRGTQYF. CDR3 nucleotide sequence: TGTGCCAGCAGCCCCGAGGGCCCAATGGGACTAGTCCGAGGGACCCAGTACTTC.

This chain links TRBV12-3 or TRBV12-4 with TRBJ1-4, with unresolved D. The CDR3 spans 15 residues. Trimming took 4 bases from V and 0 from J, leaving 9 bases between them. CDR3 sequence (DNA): TGTGCCAGCAGTTCCGACGGGGCAACTAATGAAAAACTGTTTTTT. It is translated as CASSSDGATNEKLFF.

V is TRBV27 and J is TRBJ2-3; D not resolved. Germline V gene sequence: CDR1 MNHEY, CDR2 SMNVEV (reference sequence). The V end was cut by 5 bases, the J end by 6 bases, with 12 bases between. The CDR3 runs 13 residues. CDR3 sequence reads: CASSLLKVDTQYF. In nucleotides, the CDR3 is TGTGCCAGCAGTCTCCTAAAGGTGGATACGCAGTATTTT.

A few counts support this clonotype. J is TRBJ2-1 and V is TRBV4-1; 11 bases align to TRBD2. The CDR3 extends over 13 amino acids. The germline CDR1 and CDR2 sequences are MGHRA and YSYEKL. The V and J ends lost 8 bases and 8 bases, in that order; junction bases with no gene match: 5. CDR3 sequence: CASASGRRDEQFF. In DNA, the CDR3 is TGCGCCAGCGCTAGCGGGAGGAGGGATGAGCAGTTCTTC.

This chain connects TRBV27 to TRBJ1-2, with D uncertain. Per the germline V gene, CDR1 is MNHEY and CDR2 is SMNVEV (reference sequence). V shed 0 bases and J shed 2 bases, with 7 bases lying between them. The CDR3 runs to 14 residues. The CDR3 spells CASSLSFQNYGYTF. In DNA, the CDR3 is TGTGCCAGCAGTTTATCTTTCCAGAACTATGGCTACACCTTC.

The CDR3: CSVEGAEYEQYF. CDR3 nucleotides: TGCAGCGTTGAAGGGGCAGAATACGAGCAGTACTTC. The chain links TRBV29-1 to TRBJ2-7; D call uncertain. The germline CDR1 and CDR2 sequences are SQVTM and ANQGSEA. The CDR3 loop spans 12 amino acids. Trimming removed 1 base at V and 4 bases at J, with 8 bases between.